Listed below are T cell receptor beta chains from one sample, sequenced in a study of human T cells and chemical hapten exposure. One entry per CDR3 protein, called by TCRdb with MiXCR from the RACE reads. The sample contains 150,000 to 200,000 distinct CDR3 sequences, 20% to 25% of which appear only once. The input for sequencing was whole blood, taken in connection with sensitization to the hapten diphenylcyclopropenone (DPC). These receptor sequences come from a woman between 45 and 60 years old with alopecia areata. Some clones in this sample may be carry-over from other donors' samples. The CDR3 runs from the conserved cysteine through the conserved F or W. D genes are given only for firm matches. Part of the rows lack a size; the others show once, few, many or a class for expanded clones.

TRBV19	TRBJ2-7	NA	NA	TGTGCCAGTAGTATTGACGGGAACCTTCGTTGGGAGCAGTACTTC	CASSIDGNLRWEQYF
TRBV19	TRBJ2-3	few	TRBD2	TGTGCCAGTAGTATCCCGGGGGGATCTAGCACAGATACGCAGTATTTT	CASSIPGGSSTDTQYF
TRBV7-2	TRBJ2-3	NA	TRBD2	TGTGCCAGCAGGCCGGGCCTCGGACTAGCGGGAGAGGGCACAGATACGCAGTATTTT	CASRPGLGLAGEGTDTQYF
TRBV7-9	TRBJ2-7	many	NA	TGTGCCAGCAGCTTAGGACTGTCCTACGAGCAGTACTTC	CASSLGLSYEQYF
TRBV10-2	TRBJ1-5	few	NA	TGCGCCAGCAGCCGAGGACGGCCCATGAATCAGCCCCAGCATTTT	CASSRGRPMNQPQHF
TRBV29-1	TRBJ2-1	NA	TRBD2	TGCAGCGTTCGGGCTAGCGGGATCAATGAGCAGTTCTTC	CSVRASGINEQFF
TRBV2	TRBJ1-5	NA	NA	TGTGCCAGCAGTGAAGGGGGCAGAAGAGCCAATCAGCCCCAGCATTTT	CASSEGGRRANQPQHF
TRBV5-1	TRBJ1-1	NA	TRBD1	TGCGCCAGCATTTCGGGACAGGAGAACACTGAAGCTTTCTTT	CASISGQENTEAFF
TRBV6-5	TRBJ1-2	NA	NA	TGTGCCAGCAAGTCAGTCGACAGAACCTATGGCTACACCTTC	CASKSVDRTYGYTF
TRBV7-9	TRBJ2-1	NA	TRBD2	TGTGCCAGCAGCTTTAGCGGGAGGGCCACCGGTTCCTACAATGAGCAGTTCTTC	CASSFSGRATGSYNEQFF
TRBV29-1	TRBJ2-7	few	TRBD2	TGCAGCGTTCGACTAGCGGACTCCTACGAGCAGTACTTC	CSVRLADSYEQYF
TRBV24-1	TRBJ2-2	few	TRBD1	TGTGCCACCAGTGATTCGGGACAGTACGCGAACACCGGGGAGCTGTTTTTT	CATSDSGQYANTGELFF
TRBV7-2	TRBJ2-5	NA	NA	TGTGCCAGCAGCCTTCAGTCGGAGCGAGAGACCCAGTACTTC	CASSLQSERETQYF
TRBV29-1	TRBJ2-2	many	NA	TGCAGCGTTAATTCTAGCCCCACCGGGGAGCTGTTTTTT	CSVNSSPTGELFF
TRBV12-3/TRBV12-4	TRBJ2-7	NA	NA	TGTGCCAGCAGTTTACAGGAGCAGTACGAGCAGTACTTC	CASSLQEQYEQYF
TRBV6-5	TRBJ2-7	NA	TRBD2	TGTGCCAGCAGTCCGGGACTAGCGGGATCACCGTACGAGCAGTACTTC	CASSPGLAGSPYEQYF
TRBV24-1	TRBJ2-1	many	NA	TGTGCCACCAGTGGGATGGAGAGAGAATACAATGAGCAGTTCTTC	CATSGMEREYNEQFF
TRBV20-1	TRBJ2-7	NA	NA	TGCAGTGCTAGAGATTCGCACTACTACGAGCAGTACTTC	CSARDSHYYEQYF
TRBV11-1	TRBJ2-1	NA	NA	TGTGCCAGCAGCTTAGGTAGGGACGGAGGCAATGAGCAGTTCTTC	CASSLGRDGGNEQFF
TRBV9	TRBJ2-6	few	NA	TGTGCCAGCAGCGTATCTCCCTATGGGGGCTCTGGGGCCAACGTCCTGACTTTC	CASSVSPYGGSGANVLTF
TRBV20-1	TRBJ1-5	NA	NA	TGCAGTGCTAGAGCGCCCTGGCTGTCTAATCAGCCCCAGCATTTT	CSARAPWLSNQPQHF
TRBV7-2	TRBJ2-1	NA	NA	TGTGCCAGCAGCTTAGACTTCTCCCTCTACAATGAGCAGTTCTTC	CASSLDFSLYNEQFF
TRBV11-2	TRBJ2-7	NA	TRBD1	TGTGCCAGCAGACCACAACAGGGGGTTCTCGACGAGCAGTACTTC	CASRPQQGVLDEQYF
TRBV5-6	TRBJ1-1	NA	NA	TGTGCCAGCAGCTTGTTTAAGGAACTGGCGGGCGCTGAAGCTTTCTTT	CASSLFKELAGAEAFF
TRBV5-6	TRBJ2-7	NA	NA	TGTGCCAGCAGCTTGGGAGTGACCGCCCTGACCTACGAGCAGTACTTC	CASSLGVTALTYEQYF
TRBV30	TRBJ2-1	few	TRBD1	TGTGCCTGGAGGACAGGGAATGAGCAGTTCTTC	CAWRTGNEQFF
TRBV15	TRBJ2-5	NA	NA	TGTGCCACCAGCAGAGTCACTAAACCGTTTTCGGAGACCCAGTACTTC	CATSRVTKPFSETQYF
TRBV12-3/TRBV12-4	TRBJ2-7	few	NA	TGTGCCAGCAGTTTCTTTAGGCAATACGAGCAGTACTTC	CASSFFRQYEQYF
TRBV29-1	TRBJ2-3	many	NA	TGCAGCGGCGGCGAGACCCCAGATACGCAGTATTTT	CSGGETPDTQYF
TRBV20-1	TRBJ2-1	once	TRBD2	TGCAGTGCCTCAAAGGGACTAGCCCTCTACAATGAGCAGTTCTTC	CSASKGLALYNEQFF
TRBV2	TRBJ2-2	NA	TRBD2	TGTGCCAGCAGGAGACTAGCGGGGCCCCCCGGGGAGCTGTTTTTT	CASRRLAGPPGELFF
TRBV7-9	TRBJ1-3	NA	NA	TGTGCCAGCAGCCGAACGACAGGTTCTGGAAACACCATATATTTT	CASSRTTGSGNTIYF
TRBV29-1	TRBJ2-3	few	NA	TGCAGCGTTGTAGTAGCGGCCTCCACAGATACGCAGTATTTT	CSVVVAASTDTQYF
TRBV9	TRBJ2-5	few	NA	TGTGCCAGCAGCGTAGACGGAGGGGGGTTAGAGACCCAGTACTTC	CASSVDGGGLETQYF
TRBV27	TRBJ2-4	NA	TRBD2	TGTGCCAGCAGTTTATACGGGGGGGAGGGAGCCAAAAACATTCAGTACTTC	CASSLYGGEGAKNIQYF
TRBV29-1	TRBJ2-1	few	TRBD2	TGCAGCGGAGGGACTAGCGGGAGTGACGAGCAGTTCTTC	CSGGTSGSDEQFF
TRBV29-1	TRBJ2-1	many	TRBD1	TGCAGCGGTGACAGGGGCGGCAATGAGCAGTTCTTC	CSGDRGGNEQFF
TRBV11-2	TRBJ2-5	few	TRBD2	TGTGCCAGCAGCCCGGGGACTAGCGGGAGAATAGAGACCCAGTACTTC	CASSPGTSGRIETQYF
TRBV7-9	TRBJ2-1	NA	NA	TGTGCCAGCAGCTTAAGGGTCGCGGGCAGATTACTCTACAATGAGCAGTTCTTC	CASSLRVAGRLLYNEQFF
TRBV11-3	TRBJ2-3	few	TRBD2	TGTGCCAGCAGCTTTGGTACGACTAGCGGGAGATTTTACGCTACGCAGTATTTT	CASSFGTTSGRFYATQYF
TRBV12-3/TRBV12-4	TRBJ1-4	NA	NA	TGTGCCAGCAGTTTCGGTGAAAAACTGTTTTTT	CASSFGEKLFF
TRBV5-1	TRBJ2-5	few	NA	TGCGCCAGCACCAATCCGACAGTACAAGAGACCCAGTACTTC	CASTNPTVQETQYF
TRBV27	TRBJ1-1	NA	TRBD1	TGTGCCAGCAGCAGGGGGCCGGAGACTGAAGCTTTCTTT	CASSRGPETEAFF
TRBV2	TRBJ2-1	NA	NA	TGTGCCAGCATTTTCCGGGACCTGTACAATGAGCAGTTCTTC	CASIFRDLYNEQFF
TRBV7-9	TRBJ1-1	NA	TRBD1	TGTGCCAGCAGCTTATCAGGGACAGGGGTTGTTGGGAACACTGAAGCTTTCTTT	CASSLSGTGVVGNTEAFF
TRBV5-1	TRBJ2-7	NA	NA	TGCGCCAGCAGCTCGACATACGGGAGACAGTACGAGCAGTACTTC	CASSSTYGRQYEQYF
TRBV12-3/TRBV12-4	TRBJ2-4	many	NA	TGTGCCAGCAGTCCTCTATCGGGTGCCAAAAACATTCAGTACTTC	CASSPLSGAKNIQYF
TRBV7-8	TRBJ2-4	NA	NA	TGTGCCAGCAGCTTACAGTCTATGATGAACATTCAGTACTTC	CASSLQSMMNIQYF
TRBV10-3	TRBJ2-1	NA	TRBD2	TGTGCCATCATGGGACTAGCGGGACATGAGCAGTTCTTC	CAIMGLAGHEQFF
TRBV3-1	TRBJ2-1	NA	TRBD2	TGTGCCAGCAGGAAAATAGCGGGAGGCGGTCGGGATGAGCAGTTCTTC	CASRKIAGGGRDEQFF
TRBV29-1	TRBJ2-7	few	NA	TGCAGCGTTGAGGCCAGGGGAGCCTACGAGCAGTACTTC	CSVEARGAYEQYF